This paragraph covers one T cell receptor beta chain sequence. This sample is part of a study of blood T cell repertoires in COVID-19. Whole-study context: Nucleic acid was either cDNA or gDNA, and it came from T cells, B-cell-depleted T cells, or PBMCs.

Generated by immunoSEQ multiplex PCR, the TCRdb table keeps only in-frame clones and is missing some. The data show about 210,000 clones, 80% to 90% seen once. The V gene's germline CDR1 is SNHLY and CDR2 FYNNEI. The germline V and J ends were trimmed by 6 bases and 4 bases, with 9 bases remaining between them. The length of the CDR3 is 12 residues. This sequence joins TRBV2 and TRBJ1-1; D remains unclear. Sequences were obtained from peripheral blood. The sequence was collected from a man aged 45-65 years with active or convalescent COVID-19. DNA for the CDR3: TGTGCCAGCAGAGCCCACAGCACTGAAGCTTTCTTT. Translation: CASRAHSTEAFF.